This TCR beta chain was identified during a study of cytomegalovirus exposure and HLA in healthy donors (dated by TCRdb to the late 2010s). As for the study more broadly: An earlier analysis of about 530 of the donors reported roughly 300 Gb of sequence data and 117 million unique TCR beta sequences obtained from 180 million or so T cells. To decide whether each TCR beta V gene segment behaved as functional or pseudogenic, an earlier analysis of nearly 600 of the donors relied on high-throughput TCR beta sequencing. HLA typing included class I and class II loci at four-digit resolution. An early release covering some 640 HLA-typed donors comprised about 300 gigabases of sequencing data and 85 million or so unique TCR sequences. Roughly 5 DR-DQ haplotypes were handled as single units for association and clustering because linkage in the cohort was strong. A separate validation cohort of approximately 130 different subjects was used in addition to the roughly 670-subject first cohort. The genetic ancestry cluster associated with self-reported Caucasian donors included over 65% of the roughly 400 genotyped donors. In a later analysis, previously published TCR beta repertoires from 600 to 850 donors were re-analyzed and high-resolution HLA genotyping was added so that TCR occurrence patterns could be studied. All discovery cohort repertoires had been generated on a single sequencing platform. The number of donors typed differed by locus, with about 629-630 for A, B, C, DRB1 and DQB1, around 500 for DQA1, some 570 for DPA1, and 472 for DPB1. Across 300 to 400 genotyped donors of the cohort, an average of roughly 200,000 unique TCR beta nucleotide sequences per donor were sequenced, and about a sixth of those sequences were non-productive. A later genetic analysis used genome-wide SNP genotypes for about 60% of the roughly 670 donors, treating that subset as a discovery cohort. Rather than drawing on any new phenotypic data, the later analysis identified candidate immune exposures from TCR beta sequences and the way those sequences occurred across donors. Alongside the repertoire data, information on donor age, sex, ethnicity and CMV serostatus was compiled. The study was designed to test whether signatures of past pathogen exposure could be identified by cataloging public T cell receptors. High-throughput TCR immunosequencing, statistical association of individual TCRs with disease status, and machine learning were combined to predict cytomegalovirus infection status. The study profiled the T cell repertoires of hundreds of subjects by immunosequencing and related them to cytomegalovirus serostatus.

The cohort was made up of about 670 healthy bone marrow donors. At the time of sampling, all cohort members were nominally healthy, though unrecorded immune exposures were likely present. The donor was CMV seronegative and was included in the group of approximately 350 seronegative cohort members. A peripheral blood sample was collected from each donor, and TCR beta sequencing was performed on peripheral blood mononuclear cells. The Qiagen DNeasy Blood Extraction Kit was used to extract genomic DNA from the blood cell samples. Libraries were made using the immunoSEQ multiplex PCR assay. For the multiplex PCR, a mixture combining 60 forward primers for TCR Vbeta segments and 13 reverse primers for TCR Jbeta segments was used. The CDR3 region of rearranged TCR beta genes was amplified from genomic DNA with a multiplex PCR assay. On the Illumina HiSeq System, the amplified TCR beta libraries were sequenced as 87-base-pair reads. Processing in the source paper ran as follows. Across the 500 to 750 repertoires, a later analysis counted 80 million or so unique TCR beta chains, around 11 million of which were shared by at least two donors. To remove PCR and sequencing errors, raw reads were error-corrected and collapsed into unique sequences using a nearest-neighbor algorithm that merged closely related sequences. CDR3 sequences were aligned to IMGT reference sequences to assign V, D and J gene segments. For a sequence to be retained, a match of at least six nucleotides to both a V gene segment and a J gene segment was required. A rearrangement was called productive if the CDR3 had no stop codons and remained in frame with V and J, and every other rearrangement was called non-productive. Following IMGT convention, CDR3 was defined as the stretch from the second conserved V-encoded cysteine up to the conserved J-encoded phenylalanine. Sequences without an unambiguous match to a single V gene segment were excluded from the earlier analysis of about 640 of the donors. An earlier analysis of just under 600 of the donors called V segments functional above 56.7% productive rearrangements and segregating when the between-donor standard deviation exceeded 5%. To diagnose cytomegalovirus status from the catalog of TCR beta chain sequences, a statistical classification framework was built. A later analysis assigned V and J genes by comparing TCR nucleotide sequences with IMGT/GENE-DB human TR gene sequences. A later analysis assigned CDR3 sequences and most-parsimonious VDJ recombination scenarios with the TCRdist pipeline. In a later analysis, each TCR beta chain was defined by its CDR3 amino acid sequence together with its V-gene family, and reads lacking a unique V-gene family were excluded. A later analysis removed 500 to 650 highly shared, low-generation-probability nucleotide sequences to deal with suspected cross-contamination and a sequencing artifact. In a later analysis, a clonal expansion index for each public chain was calculated from normalized within-repertoire ranks of inferred template counts. In a later analysis, generation probabilities were computed using a VDJ recombination model fitted to out-of-frame rearrangements, and the results were checked against IGoR. In a later analysis, TCR-TCR, TCR-HLA and TCR-CMV co-occurrence was scored with hypergeometric tests, and a repertoire-size bias correction was applied to TCR pairs. In a later analysis, false discovery rates were estimated by permuting HLA or CMV assignments 20 times. In a later analysis, co-occurring TCRs were grouped using DBSCAN, with TCRdist sequence similarity added in when clustering inside HLA-allele-positive subsets. Co-occurrence clustering excluded repertoires with fewer than 30,000 or more than 120,000 public chains, plus five with anomalous nucleotide sharing. This immuneACCESS table, as held by TCRdb, lists in-frame sequences with V and J called but not all clones. Of the missing ones, under half trace to an unresolved V gene in checked studies; the others have no known cause. V and J calls and clone size come straight from that table; D and trimming were deduced from the DNA. This sample is represented by roughly 200,000 clones; around 83% of them were singletons. The top ten clonotypes cover roughly 1.5% of the sample.

The CDR3 numbers 14 residues from cysteine through phenylalanine. Of the read, only the CDR3 DNA is kept; its 42 bases are in frame from base 1. CDR1 and CDR2 are read off the germline V gene as SGHRS and YFSETQ. V drops 4 bases and J drops 1 base, leaving 8 bases in between. Concerning this clone itself: There is no known antigen for this receptor. Base qualities are missing; no much larger clone stands one base away.

What the research found in general, with its limitations: A total of fewer than 200 TCR beta chains were listed by the study as associated with cytomegalovirus. In a later analysis, several top co-occurrence clusters were reported to appear linked to parvovirus B19, influenza, CMV and Epstein-Barr virus. Because HLA typing was missing for some donors at each locus, association tests included only the typed subset. Most TCR sequences were seen in very few donors, while some public TCRs were found in many individuals. Compared with equally common non-associated chains, HLA-associated TCR beta chains in a later analysis were more clonally expanded and had lower generation probabilities. An association between a missense DCLRE1C variant and V-gene and J-gene trimming of TCR beta chains was found in a later genetic analysis and replicated in an independent cohort. A cluster of highly shared sequence variants was judged likely to be a technical artifact of the sequencing pipeline. The authors suggested that the approach could potentially be extended to other disease states and immunological phenotypes. Because the 87-base-pair reads could not distinguish some IMGT-functional V segments, including TRBV6-2 and TRBV6-3, those segments were excluded. The cohort was sequenced for TCR beta chains only, and without alpha or paired-chain data the features that could be detected were limited. Linkage disequilibrium might explain the correlated functional status among segregating V segments, but an unknown experimental factor could not be excluded. A few of the identified cytomegalovirus-associated TCR beta chains were confirmed in vitro to be specific for cytomegalovirus antigens. A further reported finding was that TCR beta sequences accurately predicted the HLA-A and HLA-B alleles for most subjects in the first cohort. According to a later genetic analysis, donors in an Asian-associated ancestry cluster had fewer N-insertions in productive TCRs than the roughly 660-donor mean. Strong co-occurrence of HLA alleles, especially DR and DQ, made assigning TCR associations to individual alleles difficult. Sequencing depth was assumed to be roughly uniform across donors in the presence/absence analyses, though that assumption may not hold. Because counts were too low, under 20 rarely observed V segments, including chromosome 9 orphons, were left out of the earlier analysis of roughly 600 of the donors. The only immune exposure information available for the cohort was CMV serostatus. Broadly in line with IMGT annotations, most TCR beta V segments showed up in productive rearrangements about 87% or about 30% of the time in an earlier analysis of approximately 600 of the donors. In a later analysis, 16,951 TCR beta sequences were associated with specific HLA alleles at a false discovery rate of 0.05. In a later analysis, the rate of TCR association differed among HLA loci, with DRB1 alleles having the most associated TCRs and HLA-C alleles having the fewest. The classifier was reported to diagnose cytomegalovirus status with high specificity and sensitivity in both the original and validation cohorts. According to a later analysis, most CMV-associated TCR beta chains appeared to be HLA-restricted, and the HLA associations seemed to be driven largely by CMV exposure.

This sequence uses TRBV5-1 and TRBJ2-2; the D region possibly corresponds to TRBD1 (6 bases align). The sample was PBMCs. This sequence originates from a man aged 50-60 years in good health and CMV-seronegative. The DNA sequence is as follows: TGCGCCAGCAGCGGACAGCTGAACACCGGGGAGCTGTTTTTT. Translated, it reads CASSGQLNTGELFF.